This T cell receptor (beta chain) was captured in a study of a mutant IDH1 vaccine in newly diagnosed glioma listed by TCRdb under 2021. About the full investigation: Across visits V03 through V10, patients got a total of eight vaccinations, given in weeks 1, 3, 5, 7, 11, 15, 19 and 23. Vaccination was initiated 4-6 weeks after radiotherapy alone, or concurrently with temozolomide cycles in the chemotherapy-containing groups. The approximately 32 treated patients were around 62% male and around 40% female, with a mean age of approximately 40 years. Prior to enrollment, patients had been given standard therapy consisting of radiotherapy alone, temozolomide alone, or radiochemotherapy with temozolomide, with the combination given to most patients. Peripheral blood was drawn at six visits: V03 (baseline), V05, V07, V10, V12 and V13. Longitudinal TCRB deep sequencing was performed for about two dozen treated patients wherever samples were available for exploratory analyses. Points the paper makes about the study in general: The authors noted that analyses of patient blood samples could not be reproduced because of sample limitations. PBMC samples for TCRB deep sequencing were selected based on availability. Pseudoprogression appeared unrelated to alterations in the top peripheral T cell clonotypes detected by TCRB sequencing. Vaccine-induced immune responses across multiple MHC alleles were detected in about 93% of patients.

The time point label, as the study defines it: week 11, during vaccination. A 20-mer mutant IDH1 peptide at 300 micrograms in Montanide made up each vaccine dose, which was injected subcutaneously together with topical imiquimod. The donors had newly diagnosed IDH1-mutant astrocytomas of WHO grade 3 or 4 that showed loss of nuclear ATRX. The samples were drawn from NOA16, a multicentre, single-arm, open-label phase I trial in Germany that tested a mutant IDH1 peptide vaccine in humans for the first time. Genomic DNA for TCRB sequencing was isolated from EDTA blood with the DNeasy Blood and Tissue Kit. V lost 0 bases and J lost 7 bases, and the count of bases not matched to a germline gene is 7. The CDR3 goes from the cysteine to the phenylalanine over 15 residues. The only DNA kept is the CDR3, 45 bases in frame from the first base. CDR1 and CDR2 are drawn from the germline V gene: LGHNA, YSLEER.

Library preparation used the immunoSEQ multiplex PCR assay. Rearranged TCR beta chain sequences were amplified with the hsTCRB Kit following the manufacturer's protocol. TCRB libraries were sequenced on an Illumina MiSeq. In the authors' own workflow: The proprietary platform of the kit vendor was used for demultiplexing, trimming and gene mapping. The immuneACCESS repertoire file appears here via TCRdb, limited to in-frame rearrangements. These files lack a portion of the clones; in checked studies, under half of the deficit traces to unresolved V genes, and the cause of the others is not known. V and J calls and clone size follow that table, whereas D and trimming were derived from the DNA. Counted in this sample were roughly 130,000 clones; around 80% of them appeared once. Clones ranked in the top ten supply 4.5% to 5.5% of the sample. In its sample, this clone was seen a few times. It has no known antigen specificity. Base-call qualities are not available, and no considerably larger clone is one nucleotide away.

The chain was built from TRBV4-3 and TRBJ1-1; the junction holds 8 bases that match TRBD1. The clonotype was recovered from a man aged 35 to 55 with glioma. Sequences were derived from PBMCs, sampled from a glioma patient whose treatment included an IDH1 peptide vaccine. The nucleotides are TGCGCCAGCAGCCAAGACTCGGAGACAGGGGATGAAGCTTTCTTT. This yields the protein CASSQDSETGDEAFF.